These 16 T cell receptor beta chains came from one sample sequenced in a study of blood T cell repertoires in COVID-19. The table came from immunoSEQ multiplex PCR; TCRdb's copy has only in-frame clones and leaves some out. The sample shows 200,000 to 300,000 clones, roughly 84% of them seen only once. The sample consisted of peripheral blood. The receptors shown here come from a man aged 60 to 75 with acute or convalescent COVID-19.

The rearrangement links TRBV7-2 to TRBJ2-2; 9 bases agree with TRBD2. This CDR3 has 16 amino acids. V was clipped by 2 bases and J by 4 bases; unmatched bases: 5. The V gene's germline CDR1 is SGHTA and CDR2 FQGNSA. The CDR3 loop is CASSLKASGVTGELFF. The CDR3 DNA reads TGTGCCAGCAGCTTAAAGGCTAGCGGGGTCACCGGGGAGCTGTTTTTT.

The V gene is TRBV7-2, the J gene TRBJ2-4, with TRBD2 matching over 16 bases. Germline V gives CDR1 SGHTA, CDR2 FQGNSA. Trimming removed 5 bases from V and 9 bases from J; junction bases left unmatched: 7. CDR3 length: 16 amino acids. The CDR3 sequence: CASSPGLAGGRTIQYF. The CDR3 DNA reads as TGTGCCAGCAGCCCGGGACTAGCGGGAGGGCGGACCATTCAGTACTTC.

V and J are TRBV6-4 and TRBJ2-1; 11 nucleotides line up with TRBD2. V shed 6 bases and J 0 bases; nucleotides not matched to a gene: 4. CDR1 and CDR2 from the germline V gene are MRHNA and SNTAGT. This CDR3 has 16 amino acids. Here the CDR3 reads CASSGGLAGSYNEQFF. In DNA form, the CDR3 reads TGTGCCAGCAGCGGCGGACTAGCGGGCTCCTACAATGAGCAGTTCTTC.

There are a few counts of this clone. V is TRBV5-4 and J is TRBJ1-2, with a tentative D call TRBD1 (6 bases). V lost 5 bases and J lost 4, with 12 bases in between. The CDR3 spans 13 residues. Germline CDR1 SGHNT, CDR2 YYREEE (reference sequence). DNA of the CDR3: TGTGCCAGCAGGTATACAGGGACCTATGGCTACACCTTC. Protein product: CASRYTGTYGYTF.

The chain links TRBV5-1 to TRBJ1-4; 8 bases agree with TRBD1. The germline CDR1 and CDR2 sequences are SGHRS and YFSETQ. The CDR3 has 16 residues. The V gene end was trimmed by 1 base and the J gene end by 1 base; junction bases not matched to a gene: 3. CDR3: CASSLQGAETNEKLFF. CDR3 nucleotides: TGCGCCAGCAGCTTGCAGGGGGCCGAAACTAATGAAAAACTGTTTTTT. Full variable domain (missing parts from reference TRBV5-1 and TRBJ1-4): KAGVTQTPRYLIKTRGQQVTLSCSPISGHRSVSWYQQTPGQGLQFLFEYFSETQRNKGNFPGRFSGRQFSNSRSEMNVSTLELGDSALYLCASSLQGAETNEKLFFGSGTQLSVL.

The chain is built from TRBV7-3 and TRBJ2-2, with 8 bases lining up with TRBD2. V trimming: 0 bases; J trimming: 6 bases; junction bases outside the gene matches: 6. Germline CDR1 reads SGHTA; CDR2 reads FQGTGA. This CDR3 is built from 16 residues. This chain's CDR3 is CASSLTAGVSPGELFF. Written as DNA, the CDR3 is TGTGCCAGCAGCTTAACAGCGGGGGTCAGTCCCGGGGAGCTGTTTTTT.

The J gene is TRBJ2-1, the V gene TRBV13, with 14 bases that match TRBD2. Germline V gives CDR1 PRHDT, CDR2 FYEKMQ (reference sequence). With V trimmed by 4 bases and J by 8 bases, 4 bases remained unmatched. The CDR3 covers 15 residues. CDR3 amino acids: CASSSGTSGSYEQFF. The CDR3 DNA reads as TGTGCCAGCAGCTCCGGGACTAGCGGGAGTTATGAGCAGTTCTTC.

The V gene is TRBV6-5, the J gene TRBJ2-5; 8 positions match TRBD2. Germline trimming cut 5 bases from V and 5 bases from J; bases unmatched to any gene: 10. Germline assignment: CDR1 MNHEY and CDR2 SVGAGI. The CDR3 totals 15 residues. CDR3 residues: CASSPSGGVTETQYF. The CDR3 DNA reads TGTGCCAGCAGTCCCAGCGGGGGAGTAACGGAGACCCAGTACTTC.

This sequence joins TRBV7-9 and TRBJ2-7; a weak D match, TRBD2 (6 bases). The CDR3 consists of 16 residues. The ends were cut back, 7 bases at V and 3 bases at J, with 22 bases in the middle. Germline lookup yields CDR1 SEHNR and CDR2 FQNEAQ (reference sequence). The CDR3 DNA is TGTGCCAGCACCCAAGAAATTTCCGGGGGTCTCTACGAGCAGTACTTC. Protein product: CASTQEISGGLYEQYF.

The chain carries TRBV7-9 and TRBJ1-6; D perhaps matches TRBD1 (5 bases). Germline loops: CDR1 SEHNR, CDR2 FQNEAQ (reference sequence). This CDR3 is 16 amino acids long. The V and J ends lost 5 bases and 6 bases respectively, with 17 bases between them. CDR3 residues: CASSTTQGGGNSPLHF. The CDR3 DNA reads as TGTGCCAGCAGCACCACCCAGGGAGGAGGTAATTCACCCCTCCACTTT.

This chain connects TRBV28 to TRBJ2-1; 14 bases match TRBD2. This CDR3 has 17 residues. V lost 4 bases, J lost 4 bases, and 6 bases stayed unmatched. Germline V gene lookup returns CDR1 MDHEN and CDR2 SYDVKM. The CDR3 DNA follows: TGTGCCAGCAGTTCCAGACTAGCGGGAGGGCCGTACAATGAGCAGTTCTTC. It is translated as CASSSRLAGGPYNEQFF.

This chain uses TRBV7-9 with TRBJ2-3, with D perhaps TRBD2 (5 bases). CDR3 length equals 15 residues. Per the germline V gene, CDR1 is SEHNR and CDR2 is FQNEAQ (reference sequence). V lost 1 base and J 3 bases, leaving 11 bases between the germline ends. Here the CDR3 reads CASSLDGRRTDTQYF. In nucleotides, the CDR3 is TGTGCCAGCAGCTTAGACGGAAGGAGGACAGATACGCAGTATTTT.

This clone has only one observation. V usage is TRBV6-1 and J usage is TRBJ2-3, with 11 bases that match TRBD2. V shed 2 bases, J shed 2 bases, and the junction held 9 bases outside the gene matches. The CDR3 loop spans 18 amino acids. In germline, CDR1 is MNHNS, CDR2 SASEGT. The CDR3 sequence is CASSELAGGTSFTDTQYF. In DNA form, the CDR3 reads TGTGCCAGCAGTGAACTAGCGGGGGGCACCTCCTTCACAGATACGCAGTATTTT.

CDR3 loop: CASSPYRGGEETQYF. The CDR3 DNA follows: TGTGCCAGCAGTCCCTACCGGGGGGGGGAGGAGACCCAGTACTTC. The rearrangement links TRBV28 to TRBJ2-5; 8 nucleotides line up with TRBD2. This CDR3 is built from 15 residues. Trimming cost V 5 bases and J 5 bases; bases outside gene matches: 10. CDR1 is MDHEN, CDR2 SYDVKM, per germline.

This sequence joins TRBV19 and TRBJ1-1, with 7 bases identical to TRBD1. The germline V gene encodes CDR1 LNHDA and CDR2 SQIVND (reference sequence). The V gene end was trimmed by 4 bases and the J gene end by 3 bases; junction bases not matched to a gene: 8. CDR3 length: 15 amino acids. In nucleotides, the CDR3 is TGTGCCAGTAGTAAAACTACAGGGGACGACACTGAAGCTTTCTTT. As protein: CASSKTTGDDTEAFF.

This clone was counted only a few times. This chain's CDR3 is CASSSLGDTQYF. In DNA form, the CDR3 reads TGTGCCAGCAGCTCACTAGGAGATACGCAGTATTTT. This chain joins TRBV7-9 and TRBJ2-3, with a weak D call TRBD2 (5 bases). CDR3 size: 12 residues. Per germline, CDR1 SEHNR and CDR2 FQNEAQ (reference sequence). Trimming removed 4 bases at V and 5 bases at J, with 7 bases between.